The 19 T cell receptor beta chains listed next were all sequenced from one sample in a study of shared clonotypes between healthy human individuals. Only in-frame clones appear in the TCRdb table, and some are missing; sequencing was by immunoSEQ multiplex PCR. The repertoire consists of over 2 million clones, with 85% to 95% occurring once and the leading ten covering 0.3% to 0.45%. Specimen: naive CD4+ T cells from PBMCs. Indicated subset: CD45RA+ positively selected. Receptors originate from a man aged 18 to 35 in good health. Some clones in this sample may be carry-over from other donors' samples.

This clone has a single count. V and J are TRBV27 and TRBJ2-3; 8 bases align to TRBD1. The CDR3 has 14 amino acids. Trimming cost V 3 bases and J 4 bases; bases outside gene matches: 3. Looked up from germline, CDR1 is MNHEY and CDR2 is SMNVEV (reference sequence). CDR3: CASSFDRGPDTQYF. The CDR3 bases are TGTGCCAGCAGTTTCGACAGGGGCCCAGATACGCAGTATTTT.

DNA for the CDR3: TGTGCCAGCAGTTACTTAAGGACATGGCAGTATTTT. It yields the protein CASSYLRTWQYF. The chain carries TRBV6-6 and TRBJ2-3; D possibly corresponds to TRBD1 (5 bases). The CDR3 runs 12 residues. Trimming removed 1 base from V and 11 bases from J, with 10 bases in between. Germline V gives CDR1 MNHNY, CDR2 SVGAGI (reference sequence).

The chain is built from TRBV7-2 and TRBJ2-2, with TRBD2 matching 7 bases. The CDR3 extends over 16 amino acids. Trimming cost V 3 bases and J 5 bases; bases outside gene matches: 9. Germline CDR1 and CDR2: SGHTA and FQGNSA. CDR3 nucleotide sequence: TGTGCCAGCAGCTTCGCCAGCGGGGCCGTTACCGGGGAGCTGTTTTTT. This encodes CASSFASGAVTGELFF.

The CDR3 coding sequence is TGTGCCAGCAGCTTGGGAGGGACGACTGCTAATGAAAAACTGTTTTTT. The encoded protein is CASSLGGTTANEKLFF. V usage is TRBV5-4 and J usage is TRBJ1-4; D may be TRBD1 (5 bases). V was shortened by 0 bases and J by 3 bases, with 12 bases between the two germline ends. This CDR3 is built from 16 residues. Looked up from germline, CDR1 is SGHNT and CDR2 is YYREEE (reference sequence).

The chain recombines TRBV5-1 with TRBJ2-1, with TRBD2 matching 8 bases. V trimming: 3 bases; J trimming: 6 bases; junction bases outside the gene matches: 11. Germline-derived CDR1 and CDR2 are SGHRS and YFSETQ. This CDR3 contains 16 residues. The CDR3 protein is CASSWKAGVSLNEQFF. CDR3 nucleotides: TGCGCCAGCAGCTGGAAAGCGGGAGTCAGTCTCAATGAGCAGTTCTTC.

The CDR3 DNA reads as TGTGCCAGCAGAGCGGCTCCAACCACTTACGAGCAGTACTTC. It translates to CASRAAPTTYEQYF. The V and J genes are TRBV6-1 and TRBJ2-7; possibly TRBD2 for D (5 bases). In germline, CDR1 is MNHNS, CDR2 SASEGT. Trimming took off 6 bases at V and 4 bases at J, with 16 bases between the two ends. The CDR3 sequence is 14 residues long.

In DNA, the CDR3 is TGTGCCAGCAGCCCTTGGGGTAGCGGCACCGGGGAGCTGTTTTTT. It is translated as CASSPWGSGTGELFF. V and J are TRBV7-3 and TRBJ2-2; weak D call: TRBD2 (6 bases). CDR3 size: 15 residues. Germline lookup yields CDR1 SGHTA and CDR2 FQGTGA. With 5 bases removed from V and 4 bases from J, the gap between germline ends came to 14 bases.

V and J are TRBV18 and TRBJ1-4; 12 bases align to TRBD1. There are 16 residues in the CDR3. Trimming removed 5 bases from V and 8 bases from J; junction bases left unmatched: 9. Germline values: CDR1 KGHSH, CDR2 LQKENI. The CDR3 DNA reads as TGTGCCAGCTCATCCCGTCAAGGGACAGGGGGCGAAAAACTGTTTTTT. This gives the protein CASSSRQGTGGEKLFF.

CDR3 DNA sequence: TGTGCCAGCAGTTTGGGAGGAGGGGGGAGAAACACCATATATTTT. Translation gives CASSLGGGGRNTIYF. This chain joins TRBV28 and TRBJ1-3, with D maybe TRBD1 (6 bases). Germline V gives CDR1 MDHEN, CDR2 SYDVKM. CDR3 length: 15 residues. With 3 bases removed from V and 5 bases from J, the gap between germline ends came to 14 bases.

CDR3 coding DNA: TGTGCCAGCAGCTTTCTAGACGGGACTAGCGGGAGGCGGAACGGGGAGCTGTTTTTT. This gives the protein CASSFLDGTSGRRNGELFF. The rearrangement uses TRBV7-9 and TRBJ2-2; 15 nucleotides line up with TRBD2. V shed 3 bases and J 7 bases; nucleotides not matched to a gene: 12. CDR3 length equals 19 residues. Per the germline V gene, CDR1 is SEHNR and CDR2 is FQNEAQ (reference sequence).

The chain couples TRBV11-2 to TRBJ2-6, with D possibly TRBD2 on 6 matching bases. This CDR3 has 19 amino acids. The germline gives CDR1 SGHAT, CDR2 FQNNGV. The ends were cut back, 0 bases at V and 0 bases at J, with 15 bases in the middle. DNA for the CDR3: TGTGCCAGCAGCTTAGATTTTTGGGGCGGGGACTCTGGGGCCAACGTCCTGACTTTC. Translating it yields CASSLDFWGGDSGANVLTF.

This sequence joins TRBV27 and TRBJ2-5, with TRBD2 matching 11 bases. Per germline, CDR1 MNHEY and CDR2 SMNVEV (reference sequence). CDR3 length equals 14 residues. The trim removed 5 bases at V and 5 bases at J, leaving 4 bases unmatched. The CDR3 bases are TGTGCCAGCAGTGGGACTAGCGGTTGGGAGACCCAGTACTTC. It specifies CASSGTSGWETQYF.

Here the CDR3 reads CASSFGLANTGELFF. The CDR3 coding sequence is TGTGCCAGCTCCTTTGGACTGGCGAACACCGGGGAGCTGTTTTTT. The V call is TRBV18, the J call TRBJ2-2, with a weak D call TRBD2 (5 bases). Germline V gene data show CDR1 as KGHSH and CDR2 as LQKENI. The CDR3 totals 15 residues. Trimming cost V 6 bases and J 0 bases, with 11 bases left between them.

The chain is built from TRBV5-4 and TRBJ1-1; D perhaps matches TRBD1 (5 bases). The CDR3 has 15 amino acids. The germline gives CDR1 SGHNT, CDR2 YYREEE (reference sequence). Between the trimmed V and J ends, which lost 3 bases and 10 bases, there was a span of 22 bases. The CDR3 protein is CASSSSQGTQFLAFF. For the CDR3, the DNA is TGTGCCAGCAGCTCGAGTCAGGGTACTCAATTTTTAGCTTTCTTT.

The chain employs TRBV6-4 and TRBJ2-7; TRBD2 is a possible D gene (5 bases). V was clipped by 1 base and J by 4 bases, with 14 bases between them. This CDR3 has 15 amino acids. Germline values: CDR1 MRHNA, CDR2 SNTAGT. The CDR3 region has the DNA TGTGCCAGCAGTGACTTCAAGGCAGCGGAATACGAGCAGTACTTC. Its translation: CASSDFKAAEYEQYF.

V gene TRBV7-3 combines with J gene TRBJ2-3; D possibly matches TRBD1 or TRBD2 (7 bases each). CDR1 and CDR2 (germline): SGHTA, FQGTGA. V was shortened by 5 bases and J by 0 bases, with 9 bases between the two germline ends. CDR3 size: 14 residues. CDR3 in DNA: TGTGCCAGCAGCCAGGGGGGGAGCACAGATACGCAGTATTTT. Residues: CASSQGGSTDTQYF.

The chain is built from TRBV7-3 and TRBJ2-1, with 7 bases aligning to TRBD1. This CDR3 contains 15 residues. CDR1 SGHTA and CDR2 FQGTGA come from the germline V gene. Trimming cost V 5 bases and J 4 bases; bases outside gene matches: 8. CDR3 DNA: TGTGCCAGCAGCCAAGAGGGACAGAGTTACAATGAGCAGTTCTTC. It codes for CASSQEGQSYNEQFF. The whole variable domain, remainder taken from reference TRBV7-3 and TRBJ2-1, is GAGVSQTPSNKVTEKGKYVELRCDPISGHTALYWYRQSLGQGPEFLIYFQGTGAADDSGLPNDRFFAVRPEGSVSTLKIQRTERGDSAVYLCASSQEGQSYNEQFFGPGTRLTVL.

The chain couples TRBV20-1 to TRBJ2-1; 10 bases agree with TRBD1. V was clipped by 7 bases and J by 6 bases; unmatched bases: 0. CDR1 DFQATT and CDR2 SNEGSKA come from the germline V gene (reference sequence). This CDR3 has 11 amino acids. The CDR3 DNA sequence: TGCAGTGGGACAGGGGGCAATGAGCAGTTCTTC. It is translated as CSGTGGNEQFF.

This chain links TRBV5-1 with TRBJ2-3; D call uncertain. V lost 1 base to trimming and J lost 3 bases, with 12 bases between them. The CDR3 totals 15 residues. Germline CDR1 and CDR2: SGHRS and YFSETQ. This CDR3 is CASSLYGSQTDTQYF. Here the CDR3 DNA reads TGCGCCAGCAGCTTGTATGGTAGCCAAACAGATACGCAGTATTTT.